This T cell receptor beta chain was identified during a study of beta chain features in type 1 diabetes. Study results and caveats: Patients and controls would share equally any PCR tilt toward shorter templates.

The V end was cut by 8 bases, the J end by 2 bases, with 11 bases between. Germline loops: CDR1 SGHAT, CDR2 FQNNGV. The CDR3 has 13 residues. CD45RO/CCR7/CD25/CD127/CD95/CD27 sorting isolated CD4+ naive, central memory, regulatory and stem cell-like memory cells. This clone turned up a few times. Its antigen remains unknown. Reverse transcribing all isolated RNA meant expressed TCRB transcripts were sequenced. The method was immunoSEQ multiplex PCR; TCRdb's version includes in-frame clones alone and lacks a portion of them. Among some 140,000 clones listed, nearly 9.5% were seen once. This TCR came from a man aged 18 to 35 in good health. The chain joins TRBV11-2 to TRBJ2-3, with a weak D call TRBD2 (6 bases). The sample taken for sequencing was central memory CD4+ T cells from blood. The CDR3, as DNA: TGTGCCAGCGGAGGGAGATCCACAGATACGCAGTATTTT. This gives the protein CASGGRSTDTQYF.